The 21 T cell receptor beta chains in this list originate from one sample, sequenced in a study of T cell responses to AZD1222 COVID-19 vaccine. Some clones are missing from TCRdb's copy, which holds only in-frame ones; the method was immunoSEQ multiplex PCR. This table holds about 270,000 clones, approximately 94% found once. The sample in question was peripheral blood, obtained 28 days after the second AZD1222 dose. The receptors were sampled from an adult who received the AZD1222 COVID-19 vaccine.

The rearrangement links TRBV3-1 (or the pseudogene TRBV3-2) to TRBJ1-1, with D possibly matching TRBD1 (5 bases). V shed 1 base and J shed 1 base, with 13 bases lying between them. The germline V gene has CDR1 LGHDT and CDR2 YNNKEL (reference sequence). This CDR3 is built from 16 residues. The DNA of the CDR3 is TGTGCCAGCAGCCAAGTCTGGGACCCCTCGAACACTGAAGCTTTCTTT. This gives the protein CASSQVWDPSNTEAFF.

This sequence joins TRBV9 and TRBJ2-7; the D gene is possibly TRBD2 (6 bases). In germline, CDR1 is SGDLS, CDR2 YYNGEE. CDR3 length: 13 residues. The V and J ends lost 4 bases and 7 bases respectively, with 15 bases between them. Here the CDR3 DNA reads TGTGCCAGCAGCCAAGGCTGGGGGGTTGAGCAGTACTTC. Translation gives CASSQGWGVEQYF.

The gene calls are TRBV6-5 and TRBJ1-4; D uncertain. CDR1 and CDR2 from the germline V gene are MNHEY and SVGAGI. The CDR3 has 13 residues. The V and J ends lost 3 bases and 8 bases respectively, with 10 bases between them. DNA for the CDR3: TGTGCCAGCAGTTATTCGAGGGCAGAAAAACTGTTTTTT. Encoded protein: CASSYSRAEKLFF.

V gene TRBV10-3 combines with J gene TRBJ2-5; D is possibly TRBD1 (6 bases). The CDR3 contains 13 residues. The germline V gene has CDR1 ENHRY and CDR2 SYGVKD. Trimming took 6 bases from V and 4 from J, leaving 12 bases between them. CDR3 protein: CAISWTERETQYF. In DNA form, the CDR3 reads TGTGCCATCAGCTGGACAGAACGAGAGACCCAGTACTTC.

The chain recombines TRBV12-3 or TRBV12-4 with TRBJ1-1; D might be TRBD1 (5 bases). This CDR3 is built from 13 residues. V lost 7 bases, J lost 7 bases, and 16 bases lay in between. CDR3 sequence (DNA): TGTGCCAGCAAACCACCAGGGCCCAGTGAAGCTTTCTTT. It codes for CASKPPGPSEAFF.

CDR3 in DNA: TGTGCCAGCAGCCCGGATCCCTCGGGGCAGAACTACGAGCAGTACTTC. Residues: CASSPDPSGQNYEQYF. V is TRBV5-6 and J is TRBJ2-7; the D gene could be TRBD1 or TRBD2 (5 bases each). The CDR3 contains 16 residues. CDR1 and CDR2 (germline): SGHDT, YYEEEE. V was trimmed by 4 bases and J by 3 bases, leaving 20 bases between them.

The chain uses TRBV10-2 and TRBJ1-2; TRBD1 is a possible D gene (6 bases). The CDR3 contains 13 residues. Per the germline V gene, CDR1 is WSHSY and CDR2 is SAAADI. Trimming shortened V by 3 bases and J by 7 bases, and 12 bases separated the two germline ends. CDR3 DNA sequence: TGCGCCAGCAGTGATTGGGGGGCAGGTGGCTACACCTTC. It encodes CASSDWGAGGYTF.

This chain joins TRBV28 and TRBJ1-4; D is uncertain. V dropped 5 bases and J dropped 8 bases, with 18 bases sitting between them. Germline loops: CDR1 MDHEN, CDR2 SYDVKM. This CDR3 spans 15 amino acids. The CDR3 nucleotides read TGTGCCAGCAGTCACTCCCAATCCCTGAGGGAAAAACTGTTTTTT. Its protein product is CASSHSQSLREKLFF.

This clone was seen only once. The chain uses TRBV29-1 and TRBJ1-2; possibly TRBD1 for D (6 bases). The CDR3 runs 12 residues. Per the germline V gene, CDR1 is SQVTM and CDR2 is ANQGSEA. Trimming left V 4 bases short and J 5 bases short, with 11 bases between. The CDR3 loop reads CSVVGRGYGYTF. In nucleotides, the CDR3 is TGCAGCGTTGTGGGCAGGGGTTATGGCTACACCTTC.

CDR3 protein: CASSPGGVSNEKLFF. The CDR3 DNA sequence: TGTGCCAGCAGCCCCGGCGGAGTGAGTAATGAAAAACTGTTTTTT. The rearrangement joins TRBV7-9 to TRBJ1-4; D is unclear. The CDR3 totals 15 residues. The ends were cut back, 5 bases at V and 4 bases at J, with 14 bases in the middle. Germline lookup yields CDR1 SEHNR and CDR2 FQNEAQ (reference sequence). Looking up the rest from reference TRBV7-9 and TRBJ1-4 gives the full variable domain: DTGVSQNPRHKITKRGQNVTFRCDPISEHNRLYWYRQTLGQGPEFLTYFQNEAQLEKSRLLSDRFSAERPKGSFSTLEIQRTEQGDSAMYLCASSPGGVSNEKLFFGSGTQLSVL.

The genes are TRBV7-2 and TRBJ2-1, with TRBD2 as a possible D gene (6 bases). The germline V gene encodes CDR1 SGHTA and CDR2 FQGNSA. Trimming cost V 5 bases and J 16 bases, with 21 bases left between them. The length of the CDR3 is 13 residues. For the CDR3, the DNA is TGTGCCAGCAGCCAGGAAGGGAGGCGCCTACTATTCTTC. It yields the protein CASSQEGRRLLFF.

This chain connects TRBV5-1 to TRBJ1-2; D uncertain. Trimming cost V 2 bases and J 0 bases, with 5 bases left between them. The CDR3 contains 13 residues. Germline V gives CDR1 SGHRS, CDR2 YFSETQ. The chain's CDR3 is CASSFGANYGYTF. CDR3 nucleotide sequence: TGCGCCAGCAGCTTCGGCGCTAACTATGGCTACACCTTC.

The chain is built from TRBV5-1 and TRBJ1-1; tentatively, D is TRBD1 (5 bases). V was cut by 2 bases and J by 10 bases, with 15 bases left in between. CDR1 is SGHRS, CDR2 YFSETQ, per germline. This CDR3 has 13 amino acids. CDR3: CASSFEGAWGAFF. DNA for the CDR3: TGCGCCAGCAGCTTCGAAGGGGCATGGGGAGCTTTCTTT.

The chain joins TRBV6-1 to TRBJ2-3, with 7 bases fitting TRBD1. This CDR3 is built from 17 residues. Germline trimming cut 2 bases from V and 1 base from J; bases unmatched to any gene: 9. Germline values: CDR1 MNHNS, CDR2 SASEGT. CDR3 DNA sequence: TGTGCCAGCAGTGAATACGAGTGGACAGGCGGCACAGATACGCAGTATTTT. Translating gives CASSEYEWTGGTDTQYF.

The chain has TRBV21-1 and TRBJ2-1; the table's D call TRBD1 went unverified against the DNA. TRBV21-1 is labeled a pseudogene. The CDR3 extends over 13 amino acids. This chain's CDR3 is CASSNVGQGEQFF. DNA of the CDR3: TGTGCCAGCAGCAATGTGGGACAAGGGGAGCAGTTCTTC.

The chain has TRBV12-3 or TRBV12-4 and TRBJ2-3, with D possibly matching TRBD1 (5 bases). There are 13 residues in the CDR3. Trimming left V 4 bases short and J 4 bases short, with 9 bases between. CDR3 sequence reads: CASSWSGSDTQYF. DNA for the CDR3: TGTGCCAGCAGTTGGTCAGGGTCAGATACGCAGTATTTT.

The rearrangement links TRBV2 to TRBJ2-3; unclear D gene. Germline loops: CDR1 SNHLY, CDR2 FYNNEI. Trimming shortened V by 0 bases and J by 9 bases, and 7 bases separated the two germline ends. This CDR3 is 12 amino acids long. The DNA for the CDR3 is TGTGCCAGCAGTGAAGCTTACGCGACGCAGTATTTT. It yields the protein CASSEAYATQYF.

The chain couples TRBV4-3 to TRBJ2-1; a possible D gene is TRBD2 (6 bases). The length of the CDR3 is 13 residues. Germline assignment: CDR1 LGHNA and CDR2 YSLEER. V was shortened by 0 bases and J by 6 bases, with 6 bases between the two germline ends. The DNA for the CDR3 is TGCGCCAGCAGCCAAGAGGGGGGCAATGAGCAGTTCTTC. Protein product: CASSQEGGNEQFF.

The genes are TRBV19 and TRBJ1-1, with 7 bases matching TRBD1. Trimming took 10 bases from V and 8 from J; bases not matched to a gene: 13. Germline-derived CDR1 and CDR2 are LNHDA and SQIVND (reference sequence). The CDR3 is 13 residues long. CDR3 nucleotide sequence: TGTGCCACCAAAGGGGAGGGGGCCGGGGAAGCTTTCTTT. Encoded protein: CATKGEGAGEAFF. Full variable domain (outside the CDR3, taken from reference TRBV19 and TRBJ1-1): DGGITQSPKYLFRKEGQNVTLSCEQNLNHDAMYWYRQDPGQGLRLIYYSQIVNDFQKGDIAEGYSVSREKKESFPLTVTSAQKNPTAFYLCATKGEGAGEAFFGQGTRLTVV.

The gene calls are TRBV28 and TRBJ1-3; D unresolved. V was clipped by 8 bases and J by 8 bases, with 13 bases between them. The CDR3 is 12 residues long. Germline CDR1 reads MDHEN; CDR2 reads SYDVKM. As DNA, the CDR3 is TGTGCCAGCGCGAAGTTAGGTGACACCATATATTTT. Its protein is CASAKLGDTIYF.

This chain uses TRBV29-1 with TRBJ2-7; possibly TRBD1 for D (6 bases). Per germline, CDR1 SQVTM and CDR2 ANQGSEA. The CDR3 extends over 15 amino acids. Trimming pared 1 base from V and 0 bases from J, leaving 13 bases between. In DNA, the CDR3 is TGCAGCGTTGAAGGGTTGGGGGCGGCCTCCTACGAGCAGTACTTC. It specifies CSVEGLGAASYEQYF.